This T cell receptor (beta chain) was profiled in a study of blood T cells in healthy people across ages. Study-level information: Using template switching, researchers captured about one barcoded beta molecule for each two T cells.

The CDR3 length is 16 residues. Germline V CDR1 and CDR2: SGHTA, FQGNSA. Trimming stripped 11 bases from V and 0 bases from J, with 17 bases between. Next came a second PCR, run for about 6 to 11 cycles, which used a sample-barcoded 5' primer along with a J-beta primer mix. All samples yielded 3 million or more CDR3-containing paired-end reads. Each CDR3 protein gets one entry after TCRdb re-called the 5' RACE reads with MiXCR. This sample has about 970,000 distinct CDR3 sequences, with roughly 51% found just once. The study recruited healthy Caucasian donors from Russia who were aged roughly 6 to 95.

Input material: blood. The receptor was derived from a woman aged 60 to 75 in good health. V is TRBV7-2 and J is TRBJ2-6, with no clear D. In DNA, the CDR3 is TGTGCCTCCTCGGACCGCTCGAGCTCTGGGGCCAACGTCCTGACTTTC. Protein: CASSDRSSSGANVLTF.